This T cell receptor (beta chain) was identified during a study of T cell responses to AZD1222 COVID-19 vaccine. Libraries were prepared by immunoSEQ multiplex PCR; TCRdb keeps only in-frame clonotypes and omits some of them. Of 150,000 to 200,000 clones listed, roughly 94% were seen once; the top ten hold under 6%. Trimming took 6 bases from V and 3 from J, leaving 12 bases between them. The CDR3 has 13 amino acids. Looked up from germline, CDR1 is SNHLY and CDR2 is FYNNEI. This sequence originates from an adult who received the AZD1222 COVID-19 vaccine. Sequencing used peripheral blood, obtained 28 days after the second AZD1222 dose. The rearrangement uses TRBV2 and TRBJ2-7; maybe TRBD1 (6 bases). The CDR3 DNA is TGTGCCAGCAGAGAGGCAGGGGTCTACGAGCAGTACTTC. Residues: CASREAGVYEQYF.